Below, 27 T cell receptor beta chains from the same sample are listed, as sequenced in a study of cytomegalovirus exposure and HLA in healthy donors. Amplification used 60 Vbeta primers and 13 Jbeta primers. Assay used: immunoSEQ multiplex PCR; TCRdb lists only in-frame clones, some missing. The sample consists of around 130,000 clones, about 78% of them appearing once. Sequenced sample: PBMCs. Receptors originate from a man in his forties or fifties in good health and CMV-seronegative.

The chain carries TRBV6-6 and TRBJ2-5, with 7 bases matching TRBD2. The CDR3 runs 13 residues. Germline V CDR1 and CDR2: MNHNY, SVGAGI (reference sequence). Trimming removed 7 bases from V and 3 bases from J; junction bases left unmatched: 5. The CDR3 coding sequence is TGTGCCAGCACCGAGGCGGGAGAAGAGACCCAGTACTTC. It specifies CASTEAGEETQYF.

The chain is built from TRBV10-1 and TRBJ2-7; 10 nucleotides line up with TRBD1. Trimming cost V 0 bases and J 5 bases; bases outside gene matches: 7. Per the germline V gene, CDR1 is WNHNN and CDR2 is SYGVQD (reference sequence). CDR3 size: 16 residues. The DNA of the CDR3 is TGCGCCAGCAGTGAGTCGGACAGGGGGTTACCCGACGAGCAGTACTTC. This codes for CASSESDRGLPDEQYF.

This clone turned up a few times. One end of the junction does not line up with germline, which may come from a read error. The gene calls are TRBV28 and TRBJ2-7; unclear D gene. CDR1 is MDHEN and CDR2 is SYDVKM in the germline V gene. The CDR3 consists of 13 residues. The CDR3 reads CASSFSARITPFF. The CDR3 DNA follows: TGTGCCAGCAGTTTTTCGGCTAGGATCACGCCCTTCTTC.

This chain connects TRBV7-9 to TRBJ2-7, with D uncertain. CDR1 and CDR2 from the germline V gene are SEHNR and FQNEAQ (reference sequence). The CDR3 consists of 14 residues. Trimming removed 2 bases at V and 6 bases at J, with 14 bases between. The CDR3 is CASSLRADPGEQYF. CDR3 coding DNA: TGTGCCAGCAGCTTACGAGCTGATCCTGGCGAGCAGTACTTC.

Remarks on this clone: The junction differs from germline at one of its ends, possibly a read error. J is TRBJ2-1 and V is TRBV28; 8 positions match TRBD1. The CDR3 totals 12 residues. Germline CDR1 MDHEN, CDR2 SYDVKM. CDR3 bases: TGTGCCACTCGGACAGGGTACAATGATCAGTTCTTC. It specifies CATRTGYNDQFF.

V and J are TRBV5-4 and TRBJ2-3; 7 bases align to TRBD1. Germline V gene lookup returns CDR1 SGHNT and CDR2 YYREEE (reference sequence). CDR3 size: 14 residues. After removal of 3 bases from V and 0 bases from J, the junction contained 1 base not matched to a gene. In DNA, the CDR3 is TGTGCCAGCAGCTCACAGGGGAGCACAGATACGCAGTATTTT. It is translated as CASSSQGSTDTQYF.

CDR3 in amino acids: CAISEAPDSSYEQYF. CDR3 sequence (DNA): TGTGCCATCAGTGAGGCCCCGGACAGCTCCTACGAGCAGTACTTC. This chain uses TRBV10-3 with TRBJ2-7, with D perhaps matching TRBD1 (6 bases). Germline values: CDR1 ENHRY, CDR2 SYGVKD. V lost 2 bases and J 0 bases, leaving 11 bases between the germline ends. This CDR3 is built from 15 residues.

J is TRBJ2-2 and V is TRBV14; possibly TRBD2 for D (6 bases). This CDR3 contains 15 residues. V was cut by 5 bases and J by 6 bases, with 16 bases left in between. Germline loops: CDR1 SGHDN, CDR2 FVKESK. The CDR3 region has the DNA TGTGCCAGCAGCGTAGGACTATATCAGGCCGGGGAGCTGTTTTTT. Its protein is CASSVGLYQAGELFF.

This sequence joins TRBV7-2 and TRBJ2-1, with D possibly TRBD2 on 6 matching bases. Germline V lookup: CDR1 SGHTA, CDR2 FQGNSA. Trimming left V 4 bases short and J 2 bases short, with 12 bases between. CDR3 length: 15 amino acids. CDR3 protein: CASSSTSHTYNEQFF. The CDR3 DNA follows: TGTGCCAGCAGCTCAACTAGCCACACCTACAATGAGCAGTTCTTC.

The gene calls are TRBV2 and TRBJ2-1, with D possibly matching TRBD1 (5 bases). In germline, CDR1 is SNHLY, CDR2 FYNNEI. Deletions cut 1 base from V and 5 bases from J, with 9 bases between. The CDR3 is 14 amino acids. The CDR3 DNA sequence: TGTGCCAGCAGTGAAGTCTCAGGGCACAATGAGCAGTTCTTC. Protein: CASSEVSGHNEQFF.

The chain combines TRBV6-6 with TRBJ2-7; D might be TRBD2 (5 bases). V was cut by 0 bases and J by 5 bases, with 14 bases left in between. Germline CDR1 and CDR2: MNHNY and SVGAGI (reference sequence). The length of the CDR3 is 15 residues. The CDR3 region has the DNA TGTGCCAGCAGTTACTCAACGGGATCCAACCACGAGCAGTACTTC. Its translation: CASSYSTGSNHEQYF.

The chain couples TRBV19 to TRBJ2-5; D perhaps matches TRBD1 (8 bases). Germline V CDR1 and CDR2: LNHDA, SQIVND (reference sequence). The CDR3 has 15 residues. V was trimmed by 6 bases and J by 5 bases, leaving 19 bases between them. The CDR3 DNA follows: TGTGCCAGTAGCTCGACAGGGGAGGGTGGTGAGACCCAGTACTTC. It is translated as CASSSTGEGGETQYF.

This clone was picked up one time. The chain uses TRBV10-1 and TRBJ2-3; perhaps TRBD2 as D (5 bases). The CDR3 length is 15 residues. V lost 3 bases to trimming and J lost 2 bases, with 12 bases between them. The germline V gene encodes CDR1 WNHNN and CDR2 SYGVQD (reference sequence). The CDR3 DNA is TGCGCCAGCAGTGAATCTAGCCAGACCACAGATACGCAGTATTTT. Protein product: CASSESSQTTDTQYF.

This clone was observed a handful of times. The chain couples TRBV28 to TRBJ2-3, with 14 bases that match TRBD2. This CDR3 has 18 amino acids. Germline V lookup: CDR1 MDHEN, CDR2 SYDVKM. Losses at the gene ends were 3 bases for V and 2 bases for J; bases not matched to a gene: 7. The CDR3 nucleotides are TGTGCCAGCAGTTTGGGGACTAGCGGGGGACACCCCACAGATACGCAGTATTTT. Amino acids: CASSLGTSGGHPTDTQYF.

This chain joins TRBV5-4 and TRBJ2-2, with TRBD1 identical over 9 bases. The CDR3 is made up of 17 amino acids. The V segment lost 2 bases and the J segment 2 bases; nucleotides outside the gene matches: 7. Germline V lookup: CDR1 SGHNT, CDR2 YYREEE (reference sequence). The CDR3 sequence: CASSLLPGQGNTGELFF. As DNA, the CDR3 is TGTGCCAGCAGCTTACTACCGGGACAGGGAAACACCGGGGAGCTGTTTTTT.

The chain carries TRBV10-3 and TRBJ2-3, with 10 nucleotides matching TRBD1. Germline CDR1 reads ENHRY; CDR2 reads SYGVKD. The CDR3 contains 14 residues. Trimming cost V 8 bases and J 3 bases; bases outside gene matches: 5. As DNA, the CDR3 is TGTGCCATCGCACTGGACAGGGGGACAGATACGCAGTATTTT. This codes for CAIALDRGTDTQYF.

The chain is built from TRBV14 and TRBJ2-7; a weak D match, TRBD2 (5 bases). Trimming cost V 0 bases and J 0 bases, with 12 bases left between them. CDR3 length: 16 amino acids. CDR1 and CDR2 (germline): SGHDN, FVKESK. The CDR3 here is CASSQDRGGTSYEQYF. CDR3 sequence (DNA): TGTGCCAGCAGCCAAGATCGTGGAGGAACCTCCTACGAGCAGTACTTC.

The rearrangement joins TRBV2 to TRBJ2-7; maybe TRBD1 (5 bases). The CDR3 extends over 13 amino acids. The germline CDR1 and CDR2 sequences are SNHLY and FYNNEI. Between the trimmed V and J ends, which lost 4 bases and 2 bases, there was a span of 9 bases. Written as DNA, the CDR3 is TGTGCCAGCAGTGGACAGCTTCCCTACGAGCAGTACTTC. As protein: CASSGQLPYEQYF.

The genes are TRBV15 and TRBJ1-3; tentatively, D is TRBD1 (5 bases). Trimming left V 4 bases short and J 4 bases short, with 8 bases between. Germline V gene sequence: CDR1 LNHNV, CDR2 YYDKDF (reference sequence). The CDR3 runs 13 residues. CDR3 bases: TGTGCCACCAGCATAGGACAAGGAAACACCATATATTTT. Its translation is CATSIGQGNTIYF. The full variable domain, with the rest looked up from reference TRBV15 and TRBJ1-3, is DAMVIQNPRYQVTQFGKPVTLSCSQTLNHNVMYWYQQKSSQAPKLLFHYYDKDFNNEADTPDNFQSRRPNTSFCFLDIRSPGLGDTAMYLCATSIGQGNTIYFGEGSWLTVV.

The chain uses TRBV28 and TRBJ1-5; D gene unclear. CDR3 length: 16 residues. Looked up from germline, CDR1 is MDHEN and CDR2 is SYDVKM. With 6 bases removed from V and 0 bases from J, the gap between germline ends came to 15 bases. CDR3 coding DNA: TGTGCCAGCAGCAATAAACAGTGGTATAGCAATCAGCCCCAGCATTTT. Translation: CASSNKQWYSNQPQHF.

The chain couples TRBV5-1 to TRBJ2-7; D is ambiguous. From germline, CDR1 is SGHRS and CDR2 YFSETQ. V was shortened by 2 bases and J by 2 bases, with 8 bases between the two germline ends. The CDR3 sequence is 13 residues long. The CDR3 protein is CASSFDPAYEQYF. For the CDR3, the DNA is TGCGCCAGCAGCTTTGATCCGGCCTACGAGCAGTACTTC.

The chain carries TRBV23-1 and TRBJ2-7, with D perhaps TRBD2 (6 bases). TRBV23-1 is treated as an ORF (open reading frame) with a function not yet certain. This CDR3 is 16 amino acids long. V lost 3 bases to trimming and J lost 0 bases, with 15 bases between them. CDR3 nucleotides: TGCGCCAGCAGTCAGTACCGGGACGGGAGCTCCTACGAGCAGTACTTC. Its translation: CASSQYRDGSSYEQYF.

The V gene is TRBV5-4, the J gene TRBJ1-1; weak D call: TRBD1 (6 bases). The germline V gene has CDR1 SGHNT and CDR2 YYREEE (reference sequence). The CDR3 totals 17 residues. V lost 4 bases, J lost 0 bases, and 19 bases lay in between. CDR3 nucleotide sequence: TGTGCCAGCAGCCGAGAACTTTCGACAGGCATGAACACTGAAGCTTTCTTT. It encodes CASSRELSTGMNTEAFF.

The chain has TRBV5-1 and TRBJ2-7; unclear D gene. Germline loops: CDR1 SGHRS, CDR2 YFSETQ. V was pared by 0 bases and J by 4 bases, with 14 bases between. The CDR3 extends over 15 amino acids. The chain's CDR3 is CASSLETHTIYEQYF. The CDR3 bases are TGCGCCAGCAGCTTGGAAACTCACACTATTTACGAGCAGTACTTC.

The chain couples TRBV6-5 to TRBJ2-1; tentative D call: TRBD2 (5 bases). Germline values: CDR1 MNHEY, CDR2 SVGAGI. V was shortened by 5 bases and J by 0 bases, with 14 bases between the two germline ends. The CDR3 length is 16 residues. The CDR3 DNA sequence: TGTGCCAGCAGTAACTACGGGAAAAGCTCCTACAATGAGCAGTTCTTC. Protein: CASSNYGKSSYNEQFF.

The chain has TRBV29-1 and TRBJ2-3; 8 bases fit TRBD2. The CDR3 is 16 amino acids. Trimming at V came to 8 bases and at J to 2 bases, leaving 15 bases not matched to a gene. The germline CDR1 and CDR2 sequences are SQVTM and ANQGSEA. The CDR3 nucleotides read TGCAGCACCCGGGGCGCTAGCGGGCTCTTCACAGATACGCAGTATTTT. It yields the protein CSTRGASGLFTDTQYF.

The V and J genes are TRBV5-1 and TRBJ2-3, with D unresolved. The CDR3 has 16 residues. Germline V lookup: CDR1 SGHRS, CDR2 YFSETQ. Trimming left V 4 bases short and J 2 bases short, with 17 bases between. The CDR3: CASSPAMAADTDTQYF. CDR3 nucleotide sequence: TGCGCCAGCAGCCCGGCGATGGCGGCAGACACAGATACGCAGTATTTT.